These 14 T cell receptor beta chains were sequenced from one sample in a study of radiation and T cells in renal cell carcinoma. Only in-frame clones appear in the TCRdb table, and some are missing; sequencing was by immunoSEQ multiplex PCR. Of almost 50,000 clones in the sample, roughly 80% were seen once. Time point in this sample: blood 2 weeks post-SBRT. The treatment denotes: 15 Gy SBRT to primary tumor, nephrectomy 4 weeks later. The sample here was blood, taken from a patient whose treatment included radiotherapy and nephrectomy. These receptors came from an older woman with renal cell carcinoma.

Written as DNA, the CDR3 is TGTGCCAGCAGTTCGGGGCTTAACTTATACGAGCAGTACTTC. Translated: CASSSGLNLYEQYF. The chain couples TRBV5-6 to TRBJ2-7, with D perhaps assigned TRBD1 or TRBD2 (5 bases each). V lost 5 bases to trimming and J lost 4 bases, with 16 bases between them. The CDR3 runs to 14 residues. Looked up from germline, CDR1 is SGHDT and CDR2 is YYEEEE.

The rearrangement joins TRBV11-3 to TRBJ2-3; D remains unclear. The ends were cut back, 1 base at V and 1 base at J, with 6 bases in the middle. Germline values: CDR1 SGHNT, CDR2 YENEEA. CDR3 size: 14 residues. CDR3 DNA: TGTGCCAGCAGCTTAGGGTTCGGCACAGATACGCAGTATTTT. Its translation is CASSLGFGTDTQYF.

The rearrangement links TRBV5-4 to TRBJ2-2; 7 nucleotides agree with TRBD1. CDR1 and CDR2 (germline): SGHNT, YYREEE (reference sequence). Trimming cost V 1 base and J 3 bases; bases outside gene matches: 3. The CDR3 runs 15 residues. The CDR3 loop is CASSLRQGDTGELFF. The CDR3 bases are TGTGCCAGCAGCTTGAGGCAGGGGGACACCGGGGAGCTGTTTTTT.

The J gene is TRBJ1-5, the V gene TRBV9; D is undetermined. With 4 bases removed from V and 5 bases from J, the gap between germline ends came to 10 bases. The V gene's germline CDR1 is SGDLS and CDR2 YYNGEE. This CDR3 is built from 13 residues. The CDR3 sequence is CASSPTLDQPQHF. The DNA for the CDR3 is TGTGCCAGCAGCCCCACGTTAGATCAGCCCCAGCATTTT.

The chain carries TRBV5-8 and TRBJ1-1; D unclear. Germline CDR1 and CDR2: SGHTS and YDEGEE. V lost 2 bases to trimming and J lost 0 bases, with 5 bases between them. The CDR3 loop spans 13 amino acids. The DNA for the CDR3 is TGTGCCAGCAGCTTAGAGTTGAACACTGAAGCTTTCTTT. Translated: CASSLELNTEAFF.

The CDR3 loop reads CASSLGHGTGYYEQYF. The CDR3 DNA sequence: TGTGCCAGCAGCTTAGGCCATGGGACAGGATACTACGAGCAGTACTTC. This chain connects TRBV13 to TRBJ2-7; 8 bases line up with TRBD1. Germline V CDR1 and CDR2: PRHDT, FYEKMQ (reference sequence). The trim removed 0 bases at V and 3 bases at J, leaving 7 bases unmatched. The CDR3 covers 16 residues.

The chain links TRBV9 to TRBJ1-4; weak D call: TRBD1 (5 bases). Between the trimmed V and J ends, which lost 0 bases and 5 bases, there was a span of 11 bases. The germline CDR1 and CDR2 sequences are SGDLS and YYNGEE. This CDR3 region has 15 residues. The CDR3 sequence is CASSVAGQLNEKLFF. For the CDR3, the DNA is TGTGCCAGCAGCGTAGCCGGACAATTGAATGAAAAACTGTTTTTT. The full variable domain, its missing parts supplied by reference TRBV9 and TRBJ1-4, is DSGVTQTPKHLITATGQRVTLRCSPRSGDLSVYWYQQSLDQGLQFLIQYYNGEERAKGNILERFSAQQFPDLHSELNLSSLELGDSALYFCASSVAGQLNEKLFFGSGTQLSVL.

The chain uses TRBV6-5 and TRBJ1-4; 9 nucleotides line up with TRBD1. With V trimmed by 6 bases and J by 8 bases, 10 bases remained unmatched. This CDR3 comprises 15 residues. CDR1 is MNHEY, CDR2 SVGAGI, per germline. This CDR3 reads CASRTTQGAREKLFF. The CDR3 nucleotides are TGTGCCAGCAGAACCACACAGGGGGCCAGGGAAAAACTGTTTTTT.

DNA of the CDR3: TGTGCCAGTAGCCGCCAGTGGGCGGGTGAAGCTTTCTTT. Protein product: CASSRQWAGEAFF. The chain joins TRBV19 to TRBJ1-1; no clear D. The CDR3 contains 13 residues. Trimming took off 6 bases at V and 7 bases at J, with 15 bases between the two ends. Germline V gene data show CDR1 as LNHDA and CDR2 as SQIVND (reference sequence).

This chain connects TRBV5-1 to TRBJ2-7; TRBD2 is a possible D gene (6 bases). The V end lost 4 bases, the J end lost 11 bases, and 16 bases lay between the germline ends. The CDR3 contains 12 residues. Germline-derived CDR1 and CDR2 are SGHRS and YFSETQ. In DNA form, the CDR3 reads TGCGCCAGCAGCGGATCGGGAGTAGAGGAGTACTTC. The encoded protein is CASSGSGVEEYF. Full variable domain (missing parts from reference TRBV5-1 and TRBJ2-7): KAGVTQTPRYLIKTRGQQVTLSCSPISGHRSVSWYQQTPGQGLQFLFEYFSETQRNKGNFPGRFSGRQFSNSRSEMNVSTLELGDSALYLCASSGSGVEEYFGPGTRLTVT.

The J gene is TRBJ1-3, the V gene TRBV19; D gene uncertain. CDR3 size: 16 residues. V lost 3 bases, J lost 2 bases, and 14 bases lay in between. Germline CDR1 is LNHDA and CDR2 is SQIVND (reference sequence). Here the CDR3 DNA reads TGTGCCAGTAGTATGGGGAGACGGACCGCTGGAAACACCATATATTTT. Its translation is CASSMGRRTAGNTIYF.

This chain uses TRBV2 with TRBJ2-1; 16 bases map to TRBD2. V dropped 6 bases and J dropped 8; count of bases not matched to a gene: 7. This CDR3 comprises 16 residues. The germline V gene encodes CDR1 SNHLY and CDR2 FYNNEI. CDR3: CASRAGTSGRAYEQFF. CDR3 in DNA: TGTGCCAGCAGAGCCGGGACTAGCGGGAGGGCCTATGAGCAGTTCTTC.

The chain couples TRBV7-9 to TRBJ2-3; D is uncertain. Germline CDR1 reads SEHNR; CDR2 reads FQNEAQ (reference sequence). The CDR3 contains 15 residues. V was clipped by 1 base and J by 0 bases, with 8 bases between them. CDR3 sequence: CASSLDGFSTDTQYF. Here the CDR3 DNA reads TGTGCCAGCAGCTTAGACGGGTTTAGCACAGATACGCAGTATTTT.

The V call is TRBV1, the J call TRBJ2-4; the table's D call TRBD2 went unverified against the DNA. TRBV1 is a pseudogene segment. The CDR3 consists of 16 residues. The CDR3, as DNA: TGCACCAGCAGCCCTCTCTGCGATCTAGCCAAAAACATTCAGTACTTC. Residues: CTSSPLCDLAKNIQYF.